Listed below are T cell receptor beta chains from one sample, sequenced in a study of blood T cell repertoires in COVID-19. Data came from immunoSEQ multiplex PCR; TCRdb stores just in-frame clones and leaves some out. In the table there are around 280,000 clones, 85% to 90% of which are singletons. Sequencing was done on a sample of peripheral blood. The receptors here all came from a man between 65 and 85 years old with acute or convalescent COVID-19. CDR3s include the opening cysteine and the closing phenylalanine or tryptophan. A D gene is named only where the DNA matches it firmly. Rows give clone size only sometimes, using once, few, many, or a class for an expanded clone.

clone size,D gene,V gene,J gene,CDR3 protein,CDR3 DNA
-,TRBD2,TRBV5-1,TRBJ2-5,CASSLYGRAQETQYF,TGCGCCAGCAGCTTATACGGGAGGGCCCAAGAGACCCAGTACTTC
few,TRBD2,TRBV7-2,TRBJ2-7,CASRGLAGGSYEQYF,TGTGCCAGCAGGGGACTAGCGGGGGGCTCCTACGAGCAGTACTTC
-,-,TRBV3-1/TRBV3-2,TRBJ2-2,CASSQLNINTGELFF,TGTGCCAGCAGCCAATTGAACATCAACACCGGGGAGCTGTTTTTT
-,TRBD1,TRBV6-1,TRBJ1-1,CASSEWRGQGVAAFF,TGTGCCAGCAGTGAATGGAGGGGACAGGGGGTAGCAGCTTTCTTT
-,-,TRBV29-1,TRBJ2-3,CSVEDSVASTDTQYF,TGCAGCGTTGAAGATTCGGTAGCTAGCACAGATACGCAGTATTTT
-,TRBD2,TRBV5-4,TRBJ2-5,CASSIAGAQETQYF,TGTGCCAGCAGCATAGCGGGAGCCCAAGAGACCCAGTACTTC
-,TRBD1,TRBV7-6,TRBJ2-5,CASSLVGQGRETQYF,TGTGCCAGCAGCTTGGTTGGACAGGGAAGAGAGACCCAGTACTTC
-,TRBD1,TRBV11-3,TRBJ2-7,CASSPGQGTSSYEQYF,TGTGCCAGCAGCCCTGGACAGGGAACGAGCTCCTACGAGCAGTACTTC
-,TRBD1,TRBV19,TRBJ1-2,CASRIVGQEASYGYTF,TGTGCCAGTAGAATAGTAGGACAGGAAGCGAGCTATGGCTACACCTTC
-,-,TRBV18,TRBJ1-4,CASSPVGAREKLFF,TGTGCCAGCTCACCGGTTGGGGCGCGAGAAAAACTGTTTTTT
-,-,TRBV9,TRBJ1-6,CASSVGAVNSPLHF,TGTGCCAGCAGCGTTGGGGCGGTCAATTCACCCCTCCACTTT
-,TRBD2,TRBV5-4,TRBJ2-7,CASSSASGSVYEQYF,TGTGCCAGCAGCTCCGCGAGCGGGAGTGTCTACGAGCAGTACTTC
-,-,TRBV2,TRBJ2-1,CATSLGQEYNEQFF,TGTGCCACTTCCTTGGGCCAAGAGTACAATGAGCAGTTCTTC
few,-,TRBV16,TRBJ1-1,CASSPSRGRGTEAFF,TGTGCCAGCAGCCCGAGCAGGGGCCGCGGCACTGAAGCTTTCTTT
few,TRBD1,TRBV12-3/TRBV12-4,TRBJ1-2,CATGQDVGGGYTF,TGTGCCACTGGACAGGACGTAGGCGGAGGCTACACCTTC
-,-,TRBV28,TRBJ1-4,CASSLMGGASVKLFF,TGTGCCAGCAGTTTAATGGGGGGGGCAAGCGTAAAACTGTTTTTT
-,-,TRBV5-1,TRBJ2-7,CASSPQSGVEQYF,TGCGCCAGCAGTCCCCAGTCGGGGGTCGAGCAGTACTTC
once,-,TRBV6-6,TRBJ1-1,CASSYPTGYMNTEAFF,TGTGCCAGCAGCTACCCAACAGGATACATGAACACTGAAGCTTTCTTT
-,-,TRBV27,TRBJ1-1,CASSHLRGGNTEAFF,TGTGCCAGCAGTCACCTACGGGGGGGGAACACTGAAGCTTTCTTT
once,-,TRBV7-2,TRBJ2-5,CASSQGLLGETQYF,TGTGCCAGCAGCCAGGGACTTCTAGGAGAGACCCAGTACTTC
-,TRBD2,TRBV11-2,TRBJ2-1,CASSLDPGGRNEQFF,TGTGCCAGCAGCTTAGATCCGGGGGGACGGAATGAGCAGTTCTTC
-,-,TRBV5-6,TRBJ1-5,CASSLKQGNQPQHF,TGTGCCAGCAGCTTGAAGCAGGGCAATCAGCCCCAGCATTTT
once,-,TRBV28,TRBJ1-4,CASSFDSNEKLFF,TGTGCCAGCAGTTTTGATAGTAATGAAAAACTGTTTTTT
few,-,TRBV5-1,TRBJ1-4,CASSWGRGEKLFF,TGCGCCAGCAGCTGGGGCCGTGGGGAAAAACTGTTTTTT
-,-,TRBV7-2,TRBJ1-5,CASSLDGGQPQHF,TGTGCCAGCAGCTTAGATGGGGGGCAGCCCCAGCATTTT
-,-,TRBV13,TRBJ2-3,CASSFFATATQYF,TGTGCCAGCAGCTTCTTCGCTACAGCTACGCAGTATTTT
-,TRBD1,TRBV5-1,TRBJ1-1,CASSPTGSGDEAFF,TGCGCCAGCAGCCCGACAGGGAGCGGCGATGAAGCTTTCTTT
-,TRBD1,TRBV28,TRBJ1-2,CASSLWAGGRGSAGYTF,TGTGCCAGCAGTTTATGGGCAGGGGGCAGGGGATCTGCTGGCTACACCTTC
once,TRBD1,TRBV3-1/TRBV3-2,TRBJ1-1,CASSQFRTGVTEAFF,TGTGCCAGCAGCCAATTTAGGACAGGGGTAACTGAAGCTTTCTTT
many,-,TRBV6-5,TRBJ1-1,CASSYAAGVEAFF,TGTGCCAGCAGTTACGCCGCGGGGGTTGAAGCTTTCTTT
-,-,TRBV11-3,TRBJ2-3,CASSLGRGTDTQYF,TGTGCCAGCAGCTTAGGAAGAGGCACAGATACGCAGTATTTT
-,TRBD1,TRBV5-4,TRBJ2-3,CASSSRTGGPTDTQYF,TGTGCCAGCAGCTCGCGGACAGGGGGCCCCACAGATACGCAGTATTTT
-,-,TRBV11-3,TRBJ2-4,CASSLVLGQKNIQYF,TGTGCCAGCAGCTTAGTCCTAGGACAGAAAAACATTCAGTACTTC
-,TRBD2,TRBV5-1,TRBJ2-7,CASTRGLAGPEQYF,TGCGCCAGCACCCGCGGACTAGCGGGACCAGAGCAGTACTTC
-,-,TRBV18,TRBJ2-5,CASSPPAVQETQYF,TGTGCCAGCTCACCACCAGCGGTCCAAGAGACCCAGTACTTC
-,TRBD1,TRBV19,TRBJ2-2,CASSETSRQGWISNTGELFF,TGTGCCAGTAGTGAGACGTCAAGACAGGGTTGGATATCGAACACCGGGGAGCTGTTTTTT
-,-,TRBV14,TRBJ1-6,CASSQGYRESNSPLHF,TGTGCCAGCAGCCAAGGATACAGGGAATCTAATTCACCCCTCCACTTT
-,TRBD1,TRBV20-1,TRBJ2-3,CSASTATGSTDTQYF,TGCAGTGCTAGTACTGCGACAGGGAGCACAGATACGCAGTATTTT